The clone carrying this T cell receptor beta chain was recorded once. The sample belongs to a study of T cell responses to AZD1222 COVID-19 vaccine. Germline loops: CDR1 MDHEN, CDR2 SYDVKM. The V gene lost 8 bases and the J gene lost 0 bases, with 11 bases spanning the gap. The length of the CDR3 is 14 residues. The data were produced by immunoSEQ multiplex PCR, yet TCRdb's version contains in-frame clones alone and is incomplete. The table includes approximately 160,000 clones, approximately 90% detected once. The source of this sequence is an adult in good health. The source was peripheral blood, collected on day 0 of AZD1222 vaccination. The rearrangement links TRBV28 to TRBJ1-5; D is uncertain. For the CDR3, the DNA is TGTGCCAGCCGTGAAGGCTATAGCAATCAGCCCCAGCATTTT. It encodes CASREGYSNQPQHF. Variable domain in full (rest from reference TRBV28 and TRBJ1-5): DVKVTQSSRYLVKRTGEKVFLECVQDMDHENMFWYRQDPGLGLRLIYFSYDVKMKEKGDIPEGYSVSREKKERFSLILESASTNQTSMYLCASREGYSNQPQHFGDGTRLSIL.